The 20 T cell receptor beta chains given below trace back to one sample, sequenced in a study of regulatory T cells in long-lasting Graves disease. CDR3-region Arm-PCR and iRepertoire HTBI primers produced the TCR beta libraries. One entry per CDR3 protein results from TCRdb running MiXCR on the multiplex PCR reads. The sample carries 500,000 to 700,000 distinct CDR3 sequences, approximately 15% recorded once. Time point specified: newly diagnosed GD, antithyroid drugs for less than 3 months. PBMC RNA was the source of the TCR library. These data were likewise used in another study, on T cells in Graves' hyperthyroidism and ophthalmopathy.

This sample comprised peripheral blood mononuclear cells (PBMCs), obtained at new diagnosis, from a patient treated with antithyroid drugs. The receptor set was obtained from a young woman with Graves disease.

The chain links TRBV3-1 to TRBJ1-3; D gene unclear. The CDR3 extends over 12 amino acids. V was clipped by 2 bases and J by 6 bases, with 5 bases between them. Per the germline V gene, CDR1 is LGHDT and CDR2 is YNNKEL (reference sequence). The CDR3 loop reads CASSQQENTIYF. The CDR3, as DNA: TGTGCCAGCAGCCAACAGGAAAACACCATATATTTT. Supplemented by reference TRBV3-1 and TRBJ1-3, the full variable domain reads DTAVSQTPKYLVTQMGNDKSIKCEQNLGHDTMYWYKQDSKKFLKIMFSYNNKELIINETVPNRFSPKSPDKAHLNLHINSLELGDSAVYFCASSQQENTIYFGEGSWLTVV.

As for this clonotype: This likely traces to a read error, being one base from a far larger clone. The chain is built from TRBV2 and TRBJ2-3, with 9 nucleotides matching TRBD2. The DNA end lines up better with TRBJ2-5; the J call may be wrong. Germline-derived CDR1 and CDR2 are SNHLY and FYNNEI. CDR3 size: 14 residues. In DNA form, the CDR3 reads TGTGCCAGCAGTGAAACCGAGACTAGCGGGACCCAGTACTTC. It yields the protein CASSETETSGTQYF.

In its sample, this clonotype was seen many times. This chain connects TRBV14 to TRBJ2-6, with a possible D match to TRBD1 (6 bases). V lost 7 bases and J 3 bases, leaving 16 bases between the germline ends. This CDR3 comprises 16 residues. CDR1 and CDR2 (germline): SGHDN, FVKESK. CDR3 bases: TGTGCCAGCACCCCCGGACAGTTCCGTGGGGCCAACGTCCTGACTTTC. Translation gives CASTPGQFRGANVLTF. Full variable domain (missing parts from reference TRBV14 and TRBJ2-6): EAGVTQFPSHSVIEKGQTVTLRCDPISGHDNLYWYRRVMGKEIKFLLHFVKESKQDESGMPNNRFLAERTGGTYSTLKVQPAELEDSGVYFCASTPGQFRGANVLTFGAGSRLTVL.

This clonotype has a count of ten or more. The genes are TRBV6-1 and TRBJ1-1; D gene ambiguous. The germline CDR1 and CDR2 sequences are MNHNS and SASEGT. V was cut by 10 bases and J by 0 bases, with 12 bases left in between. This CDR3 spans 13 amino acids. The CDR3 bases are TGTGCCACCATTAACATGTTGAACACTGAAGCTTTCTTT. It codes for CATINMLNTEAFF.

This clonotype was found many times. The rearrangement joins TRBV2 to TRBJ1-1; D remains unclear. The ends were cut back, 9 bases at V and 5 bases at J, with 16 bases in the middle. This CDR3 contains 13 residues. CDR1 SNHLY and CDR2 FYNNEI come from the germline V gene. CDR3 sequence reads: CASNWGIRTEAFF. The CDR3 nucleotides read TGTGCCAGTAACTGGGGAATTCGGACTGAAGCTTTCTTT. The variable domain in full, with the rest retrieved from reference TRBV2 and TRBJ1-1, is EPEVTQTPSHQVTQMGQEVILRCVPISNHLYFYWYRQILGQKVEFLVSFYNNEISEKSEIFDDQFSVERPDGSNFTLKIRSTKLEDSAMYFCASNWGIRTEAFFGQGTRLTVV.

The V call is TRBV28, the J call TRBJ2-2; D unclear. The length of the CDR3 is 15 residues. V dropped 2 bases and J dropped 7 bases, with 14 bases sitting between them. CDR1 MDHEN and CDR2 SYDVKM come from the germline V gene. This chain's CDR3 is CASSLSIGLRGELFF. Here the CDR3 DNA reads TGTGCCAGCAGTTTAAGCATAGGGCTCCGCGGGGAGCTGTTTTTT.

The chain links TRBV28 to TRBJ1-1; no clear D gene. The CDR3 sequence is 14 residues long. From germline, CDR1 is MDHEN and CDR2 SYDVKM. Trimming shortened V by 6 bases and J by 1 base, and 12 bases separated the two germline ends. CDR3 DNA: TGTGCCAGCAGGATGGATTTCAGGAACACTGAAGCTTTCTTT. It codes for CASRMDFRNTEAFF.

Concerning this clonotype itself: It is likely a read error: a sequence one base away is far more abundant. The chain is built from TRBV2 and TRBJ2-7; TRBD1 agrees at 8 bases. In germline, CDR1 is SNHLY, CDR2 FYNNEI. CDR3 length equals 13 residues. V shed 5 bases and J 7 bases; nucleotides not matched to a gene: 7. CDR3 in amino acids: CASSHDRGEEQYF. The CDR3 coding sequence is TGTGCCAGCAGTCATGACAGGGGTGAGGAGCAGTACTTC. The complete variable domain, with remaining parts taken from reference TRBV2 and TRBJ2-7, reads EPEVTQTPSHQVTQMGQEVILRCVPISNHLYFYWYRQILGQKVEFLVSFYNNEISEKSEIFDDQFSVERPDGSNFTLKIRSTKLEDSAMYFCASSHDRGEEQYFGPGTRLTVT.

The sample holds a few counts of this clonotype. V and J are TRBV28 and TRBJ2-3; 7 bases match TRBD2. This CDR3 comprises 16 residues. Germline V gene data show CDR1 as MDHEN and CDR2 as SYDVKM. V trimming: 3 bases; J trimming: 2 bases; junction bases outside the gene matches: 8. CDR3 sequence (DNA): TGTGCCAGCAGTTTCGGGGAGGGCCACCCCACAGATACGCAGTATTTT. Its translation is CASSFGEGHPTDTQYF.

This clonotype was picked up many times. The rearrangement uses TRBV7-2 and TRBJ1-1, with D possibly being TRBD1 (5 bases). V gave up 5 bases and J gave up 1 base, with 14 bases separating them. Per the germline V gene, CDR1 is SGHTA and CDR2 is FQGNSA. This CDR3 is built from 15 residues. CDR3 in DNA: TGTGCCAGCAGCCCTCAGGAGAGGGGGAACACTGAAGCTTTCTTT. It translates to CASSPQERGNTEAFF.

J is TRBJ2-4 and V is TRBV3-1, with 10 bases identical to TRBD2. This CDR3 spans 16 amino acids. The V segment lost 7 bases and the J segment 0 bases; nucleotides outside the gene matches: 6. Germline lookup yields CDR1 LGHDT and CDR2 YNNKEL (reference sequence). CDR3 sequence reads: CASTVAGGLAKNIQYF. For the CDR3, the DNA is TGTGCCAGCACCGTAGCGGGAGGACTAGCCAAAAACATTCAGTACTTC.

This rearrangement joins TRBV28 to TRBJ2-7; D gene uncertain. The germline V and J ends were trimmed by 2 bases and 6 bases, with 8 bases remaining between them. Germline-derived CDR1 and CDR2 are MDHEN and SYDVKM. The CDR3 covers 12 residues. CDR3 in amino acids: CASSLRPLEQYF. In DNA form, the CDR3 reads TGTGCCAGCAGTTTAAGGCCGCTCGAGCAGTACTTC.

This clonotype appeared a single time. V usage is TRBV7-9 and J usage is TRBJ1-4, with D possibly being TRBD1 (5 bases). This CDR3 has 15 amino acids. Germline values: CDR1 SEHNR, CDR2 FQNEAQ (reference sequence). V was trimmed by 0 bases and J by 7 bases, leaving 12 bases between them. CDR3 DNA: TGTGCCAGCAGCTTAGCGGGGGTAACTGGTGAAAAACTGTTTTTT. Protein: CASSLAGVTGEKLFF.

The V and J genes are TRBV28 and TRBJ1-6; D may be TRBD1 (6 bases). The CDR3 length is 14 residues. The germline V gene encodes CDR1 MDHEN and CDR2 SYDVKM. V was pared by 6 bases and J by 8 bases, with 14 bases between. The CDR3 coding sequence is TGTGCCAGCAGAAGGGGGGGGGGGCATTCACCCCTCCACTTT. Protein product: CASRRGGGHSPLHF.

This clonotype was recorded a few times. The J gene is TRBJ2-4, the V gene TRBV28; D unresolved. The CDR3 is 15 residues long. V shed 3 bases and J shed 4 bases, with 13 bases lying between them. CDR1 and CDR2 (germline): MDHEN, SYDVKM. CDR3 region: CASSFYPDTKNIQYF. CDR3 DNA: TGTGCCAGCAGTTTTTATCCCGATACTAAAAACATTCAGTACTTC.

This clonotype was counted many times. This chain connects TRBV7-2 to TRBJ2-1, with D hard to call. There are 13 residues in the CDR3. Per the germline V gene, CDR1 is SGHTA and CDR2 is FQGNSA. V was pared by 3 bases and J by 4 bases, with 7 bases between. CDR3 region: CASSFGRYNEQFF. CDR3 DNA: TGTGCCAGCAGCTTCGGAAGATACAATGAGCAGTTCTTC. The full variable domain, in which reference TRBV7-2 and TRBJ2-1 provide the parts outside the CDR3, is GAGVSQSPSNKVTEKGKDVELRCDPISGHTALYWYRQSLGQGLEFLIYFQGNSAPDKSGLPSDRFSAERTGGSVSTLTIQRTQQEDSAVYLCASSFGRYNEQFFGPGTRLTVL.

In regard to this clonotype: This CDR3 fails to terminate in the conserved phenylalanine or tryptophan, so it likely reflects a read error. In nucleotides, the CDR3 is TGTGCCTGGAGCCCCCCCCCGCGGAACTACAATGAGCAGTTCTGC. It yields the protein CAWSPPPRNYNEQFC. The J gene is TRBJ2-1, the V gene TRBV30; D is undetermined. CDR3 length: 15 residues. The germline CDR1 and CDR2 sequences are GTSNPN and SVGIG (reference sequence). Trimming pared 3 bases from V and 3 bases from J, leaving 15 bases between.

The sample holds many counts of this clonotype. The rearrangement uses TRBV2 and TRBJ2-7; 11 positions match TRBD2. J lost 0 bases, V lost 6 bases, and 1 base had no gene match. The CDR3 sequence is 14 residues long. CDR1 is SNHLY and CDR2 is FYNNEI in the germline V gene. Here the CDR3 DNA reads TGTGCCAGCAGGGGGACTAGCGGCTCCTACGAGCAGTACTTC. Translating gives CASRGTSGSYEQYF.

In its sample, this clonotype was seen a few times. The rearrangement joins TRBV14 to TRBJ1-4, with D perhaps TRBD1 (5 bases). From germline, CDR1 is SGHDN and CDR2 FVKESK. CDR3 length: 15 residues. V gave up 2 bases and J gave up 8 bases, with 15 bases separating them. CDR3 protein: CASSQPLGRDEKLFF. DNA for the CDR3: TGTGCCAGCAGCCAACCCCTAGGACGGGACGAAAAACTGTTTTTT.

The rearrangement uses TRBV20-1 and TRBJ2-7; 8 bases line up with TRBD1. V lost 4 bases to trimming and J lost 4 bases; unmatched junction nucleotides: 9. Germline CDR1 reads DFQATT; CDR2 reads SNEGSKA (reference sequence). The CDR3 consists of 14 residues. The CDR3 loop is CSAMRDRTTYEQYF. DNA of the CDR3: TGCAGTGCTATGAGGGACAGGACGACGTACGAGCAGTACTTC.